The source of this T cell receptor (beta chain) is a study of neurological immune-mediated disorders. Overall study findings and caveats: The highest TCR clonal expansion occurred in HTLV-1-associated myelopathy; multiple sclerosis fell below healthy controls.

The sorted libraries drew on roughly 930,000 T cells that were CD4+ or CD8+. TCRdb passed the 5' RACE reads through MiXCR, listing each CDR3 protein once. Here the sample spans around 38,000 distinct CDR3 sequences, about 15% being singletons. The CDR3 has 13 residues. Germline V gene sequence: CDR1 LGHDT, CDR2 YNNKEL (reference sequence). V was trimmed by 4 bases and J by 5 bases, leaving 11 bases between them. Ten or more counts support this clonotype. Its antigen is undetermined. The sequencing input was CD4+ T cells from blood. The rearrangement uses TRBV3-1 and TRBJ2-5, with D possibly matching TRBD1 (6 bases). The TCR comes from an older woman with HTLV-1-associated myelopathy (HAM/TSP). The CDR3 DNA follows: TGTGCCAGCAGCCCTGGAAGGGGGGAGACCCAGTACTTC. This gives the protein CASSPGRGETQYF.